One sample yielded the 21 T cell receptor beta chains listed below, sequenced in a study of blood T cell repertoires in COVID-19. Clones were read by immunoSEQ multiplex PCR, and TCRdb kept only the in-frame ones, dropping some. The repertoire holds some 180,000 clones, with 70% to 85% as singletons. The material sequenced was peripheral blood. Every receptor here comes from a human donor in a cohort sampled during active COVID-19.

This clone showed up just a few times. This chain joins TRBV7-2 and TRBJ2-2; D remains ambiguous. V lost 0 bases and J 1 base, leaving 3 bases between the germline ends. Germline V CDR1 and CDR2: SGHTA, FQGNSA. The CDR3 loop spans 14 amino acids. CDR3: CASSLAGNTGELFF. CDR3 coding DNA: TGTGCCAGCAGCTTAGCCGGGAACACCGGGGAGCTGTTTTTT.

The rearrangement uses TRBV19 and TRBJ2-2; D is possibly TRBD1 (6 bases). V was clipped by 0 bases and J by 1 base, with 12 bases between them. Looked up from germline, CDR1 is LNHDA and CDR2 is SQIVND (reference sequence). The CDR3 covers 17 residues. CDR3 bases: TGTGCCAGTAGTATAGATCGCCGACAGGAGAACACCGGGGAGCTGTTTTTT. As protein: CASSIDRRQENTGELFF.

J is TRBJ1-5 and V is TRBV19; tentative D call: TRBD1 (6 bases). V dropped 2 bases and J dropped 3 bases, with 8 bases sitting between them. This CDR3 has 14 amino acids. CDR1 and CDR2 from the germline V gene are LNHDA and SQIVND (reference sequence). CDR3 sequence (DNA): TGTGCCAGTAGTATAACAGGGCACAATCAGCCCCAGCATTTT. Translating it yields CASSITGHNQPQHF.

The chain is built from TRBV4-2 and TRBJ2-7, with a weak D call TRBD2 (5 bases). The V gene's germline CDR1 is LGHNA and CDR2 YNFKEQ. The CDR3 is made up of 15 amino acids. Trimming removed 0 bases at V and 3 bases at J, with 12 bases between. For the CDR3, the DNA is TGTGCCAGCAGCCAAGAATCGGGATACATCTACGAGCAGTACTTC. It specifies CASSQESGYIYEQYF.

The table lists this clone with a count of one. The rearrangement joins TRBV30 to TRBJ1-5, with D unresolved. CDR3 size: 13 residues. The V end was cut by 2 bases, the J end by 5 bases, with 10 bases between. Per the germline V gene, CDR1 is GTSNPN and CDR2 is SVGIG (reference sequence). CDR3 DNA: TGTGCCTGGAGTCCCGAGGGCGATCAGCCCCAGCATTTT. Translation: CAWSPEGDQPQHF.

The CDR3 DNA reads TGTGCCATCAGTGGGGACAGAGCGGAAAAACTGTTTTTT. Its protein is CAISGDRAEKLFF. The genes are TRBV10-3 and TRBJ1-4; 7 nucleotides line up with TRBD1. Per the germline V gene, CDR1 is ENHRY and CDR2 is SYGVKD. With V trimmed by 4 bases and J by 8 bases, 4 bases remained unmatched. This CDR3 comprises 13 residues.

This clone occurred once. The V and J genes are TRBV5-1 and TRBJ2-2, with 11 bases identical to TRBD1. Losses at the gene ends were 1 base for V and 2 bases for J; bases not matched to a gene: 7. Looked up from germline, CDR1 is SGHRS and CDR2 is YFSETQ. There are 18 residues in the CDR3. The CDR3 reads CASSLREGTGGNTGELFF. In DNA, the CDR3 is TGCGCCAGCAGCTTGCGAGAAGGGACAGGGGGTAACACCGGGGAGCTGTTTTTT.

This clone was recorded a few times. The rearrangement links TRBV5-1 to TRBJ2-1; 8 bases are a match to TRBD2. This CDR3 comprises 15 residues. V was pared by 2 bases and J by 3 bases, with 4 bases of the junction left unmatched. CDR1 SGHRS and CDR2 YFSETQ come from the germline V gene. In nucleotides, the CDR3 is TGCGCCAGCAGCTTAACAGCGGGGGTCTACAATGAGCAGTTCTTC. This sequence encodes CASSLTAGVYNEQFF.

The chain links TRBV18 to TRBJ2-1; 11 bases are shared with TRBD2. The CDR3 loop spans 17 amino acids. Germline CDR1 and CDR2: KGHSH and LQKENI. V was pared by 4 bases and J by 6 bases, with 11 bases of the junction left unmatched. DNA for the CDR3: TGTGCCAGCTCACTTTATTTAGCGGGAGGGATCAGCAATGAGCAGTTCTTC. Translated: CASSLYLAGGISNEQFF.

On this clone itself: The junction shows a germline mismatch at one end, possibly a read error. Other DNA sequences in this sample translate to the same CDR3. This chain links TRBV6-5 with TRBJ1-1; the D gene is possibly TRBD1 (6 bases). This CDR3 comprises 12 residues. Germline CDR1 MNHEY, CDR2 SVGAGI. In nucleotides, the CDR3 is TGTGCCAGCAGTCTCAGGGGAACTGAAGCCTTCTTT. This codes for CASSLRGTEAFF.

This clone has more than one count but fewer than ten. The chain couples TRBV2 to TRBJ1-1; perhaps TRBD1 as D (5 bases). The ends were cut back, 6 bases at V and 6 bases at J, with 14 bases in the middle. Germline V gene lookup returns CDR1 SNHLY and CDR2 FYNNEI. There are 13 residues in the CDR3. This chain's CDR3 is CASRDAGFSEAFF. The CDR3, as DNA: TGTGCCAGCAGAGATGCAGGGTTTTCTGAAGCTTTCTTT.

The rearrangement uses TRBV6-1 and TRBJ1-1; 7 bases are a match to TRBD1. Germline CDR1 and CDR2: MNHNS and SASEGT. The length of the CDR3 is 13 residues. Trimming removed 1 base from V and 11 bases from J; junction bases left unmatched: 7. The CDR3 DNA follows: TGTGCCAGCAGTGAAGATGTAGGGGGCCGGGCTTTCTTT. It is translated as CASSEDVGGRAFF.

The DNA of the CDR3 is TGTGCCAGCAGCCGGGACAGGGGATGGGGTGGCTACACCTTC. Protein product: CASSRDRGWGGYTF. The chain joins TRBV5-6 to TRBJ1-2; 10 bases fit TRBD1. The CDR3 consists of 14 residues. Trimming at V came to 4 bases and at J to 7 bases, leaving 7 bases not matched to a gene. Germline CDR1 is SGHDT and CDR2 is YYEEEE.

The chain has TRBV18 and TRBJ2-7; a weak D match, TRBD1 (6 bases). V lost 1 base and J 6 bases, leaving 7 bases between the germline ends. The CDR3 is made up of 12 amino acids. CDR1 is KGHSH and CDR2 is LQKENI in the germline V gene. CDR3 coding DNA: TGTGCCAGCTCACCACGGACAGTCGAGCAGTACTTC. It yields the protein CASSPRTVEQYF.

The rearrangement joins TRBV6-5 to TRBJ2-7; 8 positions agree with TRBD2. The CDR3 sequence is 13 residues long. CDR1 and CDR2 from the germline V gene are MNHEY and SVGAGI. V trimming: 7 bases; J trimming: 4 bases; junction bases outside the gene matches: 6. CDR3 in amino acids: CASTTSGRYEQYF. DNA of the CDR3: TGTGCCAGCACCACAAGCGGGAGATACGAGCAGTACTTC.

The chain couples TRBV28 to TRBJ2-1; 10 nucleotides match TRBD2. V lost 5 bases and J lost 4; bases outside the gene matches: 5. In germline, CDR1 is MDHEN, CDR2 SYDVKM. The CDR3 runs to 15 residues. CDR3 region: CASSNRLAGYNEQFF. Written as DNA, the CDR3 is TGTGCCAGCAGTAATCGACTAGCGGGTTACAATGAGCAGTTCTTC.

The chain recombines TRBV28 with TRBJ1-5; D is ambiguous. Trimming removed 6 bases at V and 0 bases at J, with 15 bases between. Germline CDR1 reads MDHEN; CDR2 reads SYDVKM. The CDR3 extends over 16 amino acids. The CDR3 is CASSIGGILSNQPQHF. The CDR3 region has the DNA TGTGCCAGCAGCATAGGAGGGATCCTTAGCAATCAGCCCCAGCATTTT.

V and J are TRBV30 and TRBJ1-5, with D unclear. This CDR3 contains 9 residues. V gave up 4 bases and J gave up 12 bases, with 7 bases separating them. Germline CDR1 GTSNPN, CDR2 SVGIG (reference sequence). CDR3 in amino acids: CAWIHRQHF. CDR3 sequence (DNA): TGTGCCTGGATACATCGCCAGCATTTT.

The rearrangement links TRBV4-1 to TRBJ2-6, with D unresolved. Germline lookup yields CDR1 MGHRA and CDR2 YSYEKL. V was trimmed by 3 bases and J by 0 bases, leaving 6 bases between them. The CDR3 covers 15 residues. CDR3 bases: TGCGCCAGCAGCCATCTGTACTCTGGGGCCAACGTCCTGACTTTC. Amino acid sequence: CASSHLYSGANVLTF.

This clone was picked up a small number of times. V usage is TRBV5-1 and J usage is TRBJ1-1, with 7 bases matching TRBD1. The germline CDR1 and CDR2 sequences are SGHRS and YFSETQ. The CDR3 runs 15 residues. Unmatched junction bases numbered 7, after V lost 0 bases and J lost 5 bases. The CDR3 sequence is CASSLAAGGRTEAFF. CDR3 DNA: TGCGCCAGCAGCTTGGCGGCAGGGGGAAGGACTGAAGCTTTCTTT. Full variable domain (rest looked up from reference TRBV5-1 and TRBJ1-1): KAGVTQTPRYLIKTRGQQVTLSCSPISGHRSVSWYQQTPGQGLQFLFEYFSETQRNKGNFPGRFSGRQFSNSRSEMNVSTLELGDSALYLCASSLAAGGRTEAFFGQGTRLTVV.

V and J are TRBV28 and TRBJ2-1, with 13 bases fitting TRBD2. This CDR3 spans 15 amino acids. Looked up from germline, CDR1 is MDHEN and CDR2 is SYDVKM. V was pared by 7 bases and J by 8 bases, with 8 bases of the junction left unmatched. CDR3 sequence reads: CASTTLAGGSDEQFF. The CDR3 DNA follows: TGTGCCAGCACCACACTAGCGGGAGGGTCGGATGAGCAGTTCTTC.